This T cell receptor (beta chain) is from a study of T cell responses to AZD1222 COVID-19 vaccine. In the study overall: Timing groups of about 4 and about 12 weeks for second doses were pooled.

The study, taken as a whole, reports: Regions left unmutated in variants are reportedly the target of nearly half of spike-specific TCRs. A mostly white British donor set with more females was recruited, and clonal diversity was possibly underestimated.

Clones were read by immunoSEQ multiplex PCR, and TCRdb kept only the in-frame ones, dropping some. In the table there are 80,000 to 130,000 clones, approximately 87% of which are singletons. Regarding this clone: Its antigen is as yet unknown.

The CDR3 runs 15 residues. CDR1 is SGHTA and CDR2 is FQGNSA in the germline V gene. V shed 1 base and J shed 4 bases, with 13 bases lying between them. The chain employs TRBV7-2 and TRBJ1-2; D not resolved. The sample here was peripheral blood, taken on day 0 of AZD1222 vaccination. The TCR was taken from an adult in good health. The DNA of the CDR3 is TGTGCCAGCAGCTTAGGAGTGGGGAACCCCTATGGCTACACCTTC. Its translation is CASSLGVGNPYGYTF.